The subject of this entry is one TCR beta chain. Its specificity is unknown. Looked up from germline, CDR1 is LNHDA and CDR2 is SQIVND (reference sequence). The CDR3 runs 11 residues. V lost 3 bases to trimming and J lost 3 bases, with 3 bases between them. The data belong to a study of vaccination and CD4 T cells after COVID-19. Study overall: Six males and four females constituted the convalescent cohort, two of whom were Hispanic. Findings and limits, study-wide: In convalescent patients, 304 of 307 vaccine-specific clones were spike mono-reactive.

As to time point: late sampling 161 to 241 days after vaccination in a few convalescent patients. Treatment indicated: approximately 9-day PBMC culture with coronavirus spike peptide pools or control peptides (ViraFEST assay). ViraFEST sequenced TCRs after peptide-pool expansion of antigen-specific T cells. An Oncomine TCR Beta short-read assay was used to sequence the DNA from cultured CD4+ T cells. TCRdb processed the PCR reads anew with MiXCR; each CDR3 protein has one entry. The data contain under 30,000 distinct CDR3 sequences, about two fifths of them singletons. The clonotype originates from a human donor who had recovered from COVID-19. V and J are TRBV19 and TRBJ2-7; D is unresolved. This specimen consisted of CD4+ T cells from blood, cultured in vitro, obtained about 7 months after SARS-CoV-2 vaccination. The CDR3 DNA follows: TGTGCCAGTAGTATCGGCTACGAGCAGTACTTC. It yields the protein CASSIGYEQYF. The entire variable domain, with the rest obtained from reference TRBV19 and TRBJ2-7, is as follows: DGGITQSPKYLFRKEGQNVTLSCEQNLNHDAMYWYRQDPGQGLRLIYYSQIVNDFQKGDIAEGYSVSREKKESFPLTVTSAQKNPTAFYLCASSIGYEQYFGPGTRLTVT.